This T cell receptor (beta chain) was observed in a study of response to subunit inactivated influenza vaccine. General study points: Seasonal influenza vaccination, on each occasion, was suggested by the authors to recruit few new T cells.

One entry per CDR3 protein, called by TCRdb with MiXCR from the RT-PCR reads. The sample consists of about 300,000 distinct CDR3 sequences, 20% to 25% of them appearing once. There are 12 residues in the CDR3. The germline CDR1 and CDR2 sequences are LGHDT and YNNKEL (reference sequence). The germline V and J ends were trimmed by 4 bases and 6 bases, with 4 bases remaining between them. In its sample, this clonotype was seen a few times. Its antigen is not known. This material consisted of PBMCs from blood, taken 21 months after vaccination. This rearrangement joins TRBV3-1 to TRBJ1-6; D uncertain. This clonotype was sampled from a man in his fifties or sixties who received an inactivated influenza vaccine. The CDR3 reads CASSRFNSPLHF. CDR3 in DNA: TGTGCCAGCAGCCGATTTAATTCACCCCTCCACTTT.